This T cell receptor (beta chain) was captured by sequencing in a study of T-cell reconstitution after alpha-beta-depleted transplantation in children. TCRbeta library construction was performed incorporating unique molecular identifiers. TCRdb used MiXCR to reprocess the PCR reads, holding one entry per CDR3 protein. This sample has hundreds of thousands of distinct CDR3 sequences, with around 13% found just once. This clonotype was seen more than once but under ten times. Its specificity is unknown. General study results and limits: The origin of high day-60 TCRbeta diversity in some patients lay in surviving recipient T cells and thymic progenitors. Most T-cell counts and diversity one year after the transplant came from T cells that were newly produced.

The CDR3 is 15 amino acids. Germline CDR1 reads DFQATT; CDR2 reads SNEGSKA (reference sequence). V lost 4 bases and J 3 bases, leaving 16 bases between the germline ends. The specimen comprised PBMCs, mostly from graft donor cells, sampled 360 days after TCRalphabeta/CD19-depleted stem cell transplant. The genes are TRBV20-1 and TRBJ1-5; maybe TRBD1 (5 bases). The sequence derives from a male patient under 18 who had a stem cell transplant for acute myeloid leukemia, so the T cells may come from the graft donor. CDR3 protein: CSATTGGRNNQPQHF. The CDR3 DNA is TGCAGTGCTACGACGGGGGGAAGGAACAATCAGCCCCAGCATTTT.